The sequence of this TCR beta chain was determined in a study of blood T cell repertoires in COVID-19. Symptom resolution, clearance, or two negative PCRs marked the recovered donors of Cohort 3. V was cut by 4 bases and J by 11 bases, with 15 bases left in between. From germline, CDR1 is SGHRS and CDR2 YFSETQ. The CDR3 has 12 residues. TCRdb's copy holds only in-frame clones and misses some; the assay was immunoSEQ multiplex PCR. Of a few hundred thousand clones listed, about 90% were seen once; the top ten hold 1% to 1.5%. This clonotype originated in a man aged 25 to 40 who had recovered from COVID-19. The rearrangement links TRBV5-1 to TRBJ1-1; D is uncertain. Input material: PBMCs or T cells enriched from blood (not recorded which). This chain's CDR3 is CASSLSGWEAFF. CDR3 nucleotide sequence: TGCGCCAGCAGCCTCTCCGGTTGGGAGGCTTTCTTT.